These T cell receptor beta chains were read from a single sample in a study of CD8 T cells in ankylosing spondylitis. TCRdb reanalysed the 5' RACE reads using MiXCR and keeps one entry per CDR3 protein. In the table there are around 160,000 distinct CDR3 sequences, 11% of which are singletons. Sequencing input: blood, either unsorted or a sorted T cell fraction (not recorded which). These receptors were collected from a male donor with ankylosing spondylitis or in good health (not recorded which). The CDR3 runs from the conserved cysteine through the conserved F or W. The D gene is left open where the match is weak. Part of the rows lack a size; the others show once, few, many or a class for expanded clones.

v_call	d_call	j_call	clone_size	cdr3_nt	cdr3_aa
TRBV6-1	TRBD2	TRBJ2-3	few	TGTGCCAGTAAGGAAAGCGGGGGGGCCACAGATACGCAGTATTTT	CASKESGGATDTQYF
TRBV14	.	TRBJ1-1	many	TGTGCCAGCAGCCAAGAATTAGGGCAGGTGAACACTGAAGCTTTCTTT	CASSQELGQVNTEAFF
TRBV6-2/TRBV6-3	.	TRBJ2-7	.	TGTGCCAGCGGGGCATACGAGCAGTACTTC	CASGAYEQYF
TRBV12-3/TRBV12-4	.	TRBJ2-7	many	TGTGCCAGCAGTTTAATGCTAGCAGGCGAGCAGTACTTC	CASSLMLAGEQYF
TRBV5-5	.	TRBJ1-1	many	TGTGCCAGCAGTAGGGGGGGGCAGAACACTGAAGCTTTCTTT	CASSRGGQNTEAFF
TRBV5-1	.	TRBJ1-1	many	TGCGCCAGCAGCTTGAGGGCTCGAATGAACACTGAAGCTTTCTTT	CASSLRARMNTEAFF
TRBV4-1	TRBD2	TRBJ2-3	many	TGCGCCAGCAGCCTGCTATGGGGACTAGCGGGGGCAGATACGCAGTATTTT	CASSLLWGLAGADTQYF
TRBV18	.	TRBJ2-5	few	TGTGCCAGCTCACCAGTCAAAGGGCAAGGGACCCAGTACTTC	CASSPVKGQGTQYF
TRBV6-2/TRBV6-3	.	TRBJ2-2	.	TGTGCCAGCAACCGTCAGGGGAACACCGGGGAGCTGTTTTTT	CASNRQGNTGELFF
TRBV6-1	TRBD1	TRBJ2-2	many	TGTGCCAGCCGCAGGGGGACAGGGGTTAGCGGGGAGCTGTTTTTT	CASRRGTGVSGELFF
TRBV28	.	TRBJ1-2	many	TGTGCCAGCAGTTCCCTGGGGGCACCATATGGCTACACCTTC	CASSSLGAPYGYTF
TRBV27	.	TRBJ1-6	.	TGTGCCAGCAGTTTTGCAGGGTATAATTCACCCCTCCACTTT	CASSFAGYNSPLHF
TRBV5-3	TRBD1	TRBJ2-7	few	TGTGCCAGAAGATTAATCCCGGGGACAGCGTACTACGAGCAGTACTTC	CARRLIPGTAYYEQYF
TRBV24-1	.	TRBJ1-5	many	TGTGCCACCAGTGATCTTTGGGGGCAGCCCCAGCATTTT	CATSDLWGQPQHF
TRBV20-1	.	TRBJ2-2	.	TGCAGTGCTAGAGATTTTTCTCTCGGGCTAGTTGGCACCGGGGAGCTGTTTTTT	CSARDFSLGLVGTGELFF
TRBV5-1	.	TRBJ2-2	many	TGCGCCATCTCAAGAGACACCGGGGAGCTGTTTTTT	CAISRDTGELFF
TRBV20-1	TRBD1	TRBJ2-4	many	TGCAGTGCTAGAGGGACAGGGGATCCCAAAAACATTCAGTACTTC	CSARGTGDPKNIQYF
TRBV12-3/TRBV12-4	.	TRBJ1-6	many	TGTGCCAGCAGTTTCGGCAGGGATTCACCCCTCCACTTT	CASSFGRDSPLHF
TRBV5-1	TRBD1	TRBJ2-7	few	TGCGCCAGCAGCTTGGGAACAGGGGGTTACTACGAGCAGTACTTC	CASSLGTGGYYEQYF
TRBV9	.	TRBJ2-7	many	TGTGCCAGCAGCGTAGCGACAGTAGGGGAGCAGTACTTC	CASSVATVGEQYF
TRBV28	.	TRBJ2-5	many	TGTGCCAGCAGTTTAAGCAGGAACCAAGAGACCCAGTACTTC	CASSLSRNQETQYF
TRBV27	TRBD2	TRBJ2-5	.	TGTGCCAGCAGTTTAAAAGCGGGAGGACGAGAGACCCAGTACTTC	CASSLKAGGRETQYF
TRBV3-1	TRBD2	TRBJ2-1	many	TGTGCCAGCAGCCAAAGGGGACTAGCGCTCCATGAGCAGTTCTTC	CASSQRGLALHEQFF